These 25 T cell receptor beta chains came from one sample sequenced in a study of blood T cell repertoires in COVID-19. Only in-frame clones appear in the TCRdb table, and some are missing; sequencing was by immunoSEQ multiplex PCR. The table includes 86,000 or so clones, approximately 89% detected once. The source material was peripheral blood. These receptors were taken from a man over 45 with active or convalescent COVID-19.

The chain recombines TRBV20-1 with TRBJ1-6; no clear D gene. Trimming cost V 3 bases and J 8 bases, with 14 bases left between them. This CDR3 contains 14 residues. Germline loops: CDR1 DFQATT, CDR2 SNEGSKA (reference sequence). CDR3 DNA sequence: TGCAGTGCTAGTCTCCGGTCGTCTGATTCACCCCTCCACTTT. Amino acid sequence: CSASLRSSDSPLHF.

The count of this clone is one. This chain uses TRBV15 with TRBJ1-6, with 7 nucleotides matching TRBD1. Per germline, CDR1 LNHNV and CDR2 YYDKDF (reference sequence). The CDR3 has 19 amino acids. V lost 2 bases to trimming and J lost 2 bases; unmatched junction nucleotides: 12. CDR3 loop: CATSRSSNRGNTYNSPLHF. The CDR3, as DNA: TGTGCCACCAGCAGATCTTCAAACAGGGGAAATACCTATAATTCACCCCTCCACTTT.

The V and J genes are TRBV29-1 and TRBJ1-5, with D unresolved. V lost 4 bases, J lost 7 bases, and 14 bases lay in between. From germline, CDR1 is SQVTM and CDR2 ANQGSEA. This CDR3 comprises 13 residues. CDR3 in DNA: TGCAGCGTTGCGGGAGGTGTCGGGCAGCCCCAGCATTTT. It encodes CSVAGGVGQPQHF. The entire variable domain, with the rest obtained from reference TRBV29-1 and TRBJ1-5, is as follows: SAVISQKPSRDICQRGTSLTIQCQVDSQVTMMFWYRQQPGQSLTLIATANQGSEATYESGFVIDKFPISRPNLTFSTLTVSNMSPEDSSIYLCSVAGGVGQPQHFGDGTRLSIL.

In this sample, this clone turned up a few times. The chain has TRBV21-1 and TRBJ2-3; the tabulated D call, TRBD2, remains unverified against the DNA. TRBV21-1 is a pseudogene segment. The CDR3 has 21 amino acids. CDR3 residues: CASSKGLLEGILSGDTDTQYF. In DNA, the CDR3 is TGTGCCAGCAGCAAAGGTTTGCTGGAAGGTATCCTTAGCGGGGACACAGATACGCAGTATTTT.

The rearrangement joins TRBV6-5 to TRBJ2-3, with D possibly matching TRBD2 (6 bases). The CDR3 extends over 13 amino acids. Between the trimmed V and J ends, which lost 8 bases and 3 bases, there was a span of 12 bases. The germline gives CDR1 MNHEY, CDR2 SVGAGI. CDR3 coding DNA: TGTGCCAGCCTGCGGGATCTGACAGATACGCAGTATTTT. It is translated as CASLRDLTDTQYF.

The rearrangement links TRBV12-3 or TRBV12-4 to TRBJ1-5; a possible D gene is TRBD1 (5 bases). CDR3 length: 13 amino acids. V dropped 5 bases and J dropped 0 bases, with 5 bases sitting between them. In nucleotides, the CDR3 is TGTGCCAGCAGTGGGGCTAGCAATCAGCCCCAGCATTTT. Amino acid sequence: CASSGASNQPQHF.

V and J are TRBV30 and TRBJ2-7, with 8 bases that match TRBD1. There are 13 residues in the CDR3. From germline, CDR1 is GTSNPN and CDR2 SVGIG (reference sequence). The junction had 2 bases not matched to a gene; V was cut back by 0 bases and J by 4 bases. CDR3: CAWSVDRGYEQYF. As DNA, the CDR3 is TGTGCCTGGAGTGTTGACAGGGGATACGAGCAGTACTTC.

Only a few counts were recorded for this clone. The chain uses TRBV18 and TRBJ1-6; tentative D call: TRBD1 (6 bases). The V end was cut by 3 bases, the J end by 9 bases, with 12 bases between. Germline CDR1 KGHSH, CDR2 LQKENI. The CDR3 spans 14 residues. CDR3 loop: CASSPPGDGSPLHF. CDR3 bases: TGTGCCAGCTCACCTCCAGGGGACGGTTCACCCCTCCACTTT.

This clone was detected a few times. The rearrangement joins TRBV6-6 to TRBJ1-2; perhaps TRBD1 as D (6 bases). V was shortened by 8 bases and J by 5 bases, with 21 bases between the two germline ends. This CDR3 region has 15 residues. Germline V gene sequence: CDR1 MNHNY, CDR2 SVGAGI (reference sequence). CDR3 region: CASATQGRQTYGYTF. CDR3 nucleotide sequence: TGTGCCAGCGCCACCCAGGGGCGCCAAACATATGGCTACACCTTC.

The chain couples TRBV7-9 to TRBJ1-1, with D perhaps TRBD1 (5 bases). Germline V lookup: CDR1 SEHNR, CDR2 FQNEAQ (reference sequence). Trimming took 1 base from V and 10 from J, leaving 13 bases between them. The CDR3 runs to 13 residues. The CDR3 sequence: CASSLVSRGGAFF. The DNA for the CDR3 is TGTGCCAGCAGCTTAGTATCCCGGGGGGGAGCTTTCTTT.

The J gene is TRBJ1-5, the V gene TRBV27; D may be TRBD1 (6 bases). Trimming took 5 bases from V and 1 from J, leaving 9 bases between them. This CDR3 region has 14 residues. Germline CDR1 is MNHEY and CDR2 is SMNVEV (reference sequence). The CDR3 region has the DNA TGTGCCAGCAGTACAGGGTCCAGCAATCAGCCCCAGCATTTT. Amino acids: CASSTGSSNQPQHF.

J is TRBJ1-1 and V is TRBV29-1, with 7 bases lining up with TRBD1. Unmatched junction bases numbered 3, after V lost 2 bases and J lost 6 bases. CDR1 is SQVTM, CDR2 ANQGSEA, per germline. The CDR3 is made up of 12 amino acids. DNA for the CDR3: TGCAGCGTTGAAAGACAGGGCGCTGAAGCTTTCTTT. Residues: CSVERQGAEAFF.

V usage is TRBV7-8 and J usage is TRBJ1-1; D gene unclear. This CDR3 has 15 amino acids. CDR1 SGHVS and CDR2 FQNEAQ come from the germline V gene. Trimming took 1 base from V and 0 from J, leaving 9 bases between them. CDR3: CASSLGANMNTEAFF. In DNA, the CDR3 is TGTGCCAGCAGCTTAGGGGCGAACATGAACACTGAAGCTTTCTTT.

The chain joins TRBV28 to TRBJ2-1, with TRBD1 identical over 10 bases. The CDR3 consists of 16 residues. Germline trimming cut 5 bases from V and 3 bases from J; bases unmatched to any gene: 7. Germline V lookup: CDR1 MDHEN, CDR2 SYDVKM. The CDR3 protein is CASSPGRTGGYNEQFF. The DNA of the CDR3 is TGTGCCAGCAGTCCTGGTAGGACAGGGGGCTACAATGAGCAGTTCTTC.

CDR3 in amino acids: CATRGSETQYF. The DNA of the CDR3 is TGTGCCACCAGGGGGTCAGAGACCCAGTACTTC. J is TRBJ2-5 and V is TRBV19; the match to TRBD1 covers 7 bases. Per germline, CDR1 LNHDA and CDR2 SQIVND (reference sequence). The J segment lost 4 bases and the V segment lost 10 bases, leaving 3 bases of the junction unmatched. This CDR3 has 11 amino acids.

The chain's CDR3 is CASRMPGGDQETQYF. CDR3 bases: TGTGCCAGCAGGATGCCGGGAGGGGACCAAGAGACCCAGTACTTC. The V and J genes are TRBV6-6 and TRBJ2-5, with 8 bases aligning to TRBD2. Germline lookup yields CDR1 MNHNY and CDR2 SVGAGI (reference sequence). The CDR3 has 15 amino acids. V gave up 6 bases and J gave up 0 bases; unmatched junction bases: 6.

CDR3 bases: TGCGCCAGCAGCCGAATACCCGGGACTCACCAAGAGACCCAGTACTTC. Residues: CASSRIPGTHQETQYF. This chain uses TRBV4-1 with TRBJ2-5, with D perhaps TRBD2 (6 bases). Germline V gene data show CDR1 as MGHRA and CDR2 as YSYEKL. V lost 4 bases and J lost 0, with 15 bases in between. This CDR3 has 16 amino acids.

The chain couples TRBV7-2 to TRBJ2-4; TRBD1 matches at 9 bases. The CDR3 is 16 residues long. The V segment lost 5 bases and the J segment 2 bases; nucleotides outside the gene matches: 7. CDR1 and CDR2 from the germline V gene are SGHTA and FQGNSA. The CDR3 protein is CASSPGTGNTKNIQYF. DNA of the CDR3: TGTGCCAGCAGCCCCGGGACAGGGAACACCAAAAACATTCAGTACTTC.

The gene calls are TRBV2 and TRBJ2-2, with D possibly being TRBD2 (6 bases). V lost 7 bases and J lost 2, with 14 bases in between. The CDR3 contains 15 residues. CDR1 is SNHLY, CDR2 FYNNEI, per germline. CDR3 sequence (DNA): TGTGCCAGCAAACGATTAGCGGAAAACACCGGGGAGCTGTTTTTT. This encodes CASKRLAENTGELFF.

The chain has TRBV12-5 and TRBJ2-1; TRBD2 matches 7 bases. With 5 bases clipped from V and 4 bases from J, the junction kept 11 bases outside the gene matches. This CDR3 spans 16 amino acids. Germline values: CDR1 LGHNT, CDR2 FRNRAP. DNA of the CDR3: TGTGCTAGTGGTCCCCCTGAGCGGGGATATTACAATGAGCAGTTCTTC. Protein sequence: CASGPPERGYYNEQFF.

The chain employs TRBV19 and TRBJ1-6; 7 positions agree with TRBD1. With 6 bases clipped from V and 6 bases from J, the junction kept 5 bases outside the gene matches. Germline V gives CDR1 LNHDA, CDR2 SQIVND (reference sequence). This CDR3 comprises 14 residues. The CDR3 DNA sequence: TGTGCCAGTAGAGAACAGGGGATTAATTCACCCCTCCACTTT. Its translation is CASREQGINSPLHF.

This chain uses TRBV5-1 with TRBJ2-5, with D maybe TRBD1 (6 bases). Looked up from germline, CDR1 is SGHRS and CDR2 is YFSETQ. The germline V and J ends were trimmed by 4 bases and 2 bases, with 12 bases remaining between them. The CDR3 has 14 residues. CDR3 bases: TGCGCCAGCAGCCACGGACAGTCACAAGAGACCCAGTACTTC. It translates to CASSHGQSQETQYF.

The genes are TRBV7-2 and TRBJ2-3; 8 positions match TRBD2. CDR3 length: 14 amino acids. Germline assignment: CDR1 SGHTA and CDR2 FQGNSA. Trimming at V came to 8 bases and at J to 3 bases, leaving 7 bases not matched to a gene. The CDR3 bases are TGTGCCAGCCACGGGGGGGCCCGGACAGATACGCAGTATTTT. Translated, it gives CASHGGARTDTQYF.

CDR3 nucleotides: TGCAGCGTTGAAGAGGTAGCGGGGGCCGGGGAGCTGTTTTTT. As protein: CSVEEVAGAGELFF. The J gene is TRBJ2-2, the V gene TRBV29-1; 9 bases match TRBD2. Losses at the gene ends were 0 bases for V and 6 bases for J; bases not matched to a gene: 2. CDR3 length equals 14 residues. In germline, CDR1 is SQVTM, CDR2 ANQGSEA.

The CDR3 region is CATTGQVNQPQHF. The CDR3 DNA is TGTGCCACCACGGGACAGGTGAATCAGCCCCAGCATTTT. The gene calls are TRBV10-3 and TRBJ1-5; 8 nucleotides agree with TRBD1. The CDR3 runs 13 residues. Per germline, CDR1 ENHRY and CDR2 SYGVKD. V trimming: 10 bases; J trimming: 4 bases; junction bases outside the gene matches: 6.